The TCR beta chain described here comes from a study of blood T cell repertoires in COVID-19. On the study more broadly: COVID-19 samples from acute and convalescent phases originated in the United States, Italy and Spain.

Patients at the Seattle site were enrolled during active infection and followed longitudinally. Study processing details: Quantification of nucleated cells was approximated via reference gene primer amplification. The method was immunoSEQ multiplex PCR; TCRdb's version includes in-frame clones alone and lacks a portion of them. The DNA was the basis for D and trimming; V, J and clone size are from that table. The table shows 100,000 to 150,000 clones, with almost 90% occurring only once. This clone was counted once. The sequenced sample was peripheral blood. The clonotype was recovered from a woman in her sixties or seventies with COVID-19, enrolled during active disease.

CDR3 sequence (DNA): TGTGCCAGCAGCGCCGAAGGGACACCGGGGCAGCCCCAGCATTTT. Its translation is CASSAEGTPGQPQHF. The chain couples TRBV9 to TRBJ1-5; a possible D gene is TRBD1 (6 bases). Deletions cut 3 bases from V and 7 bases from J, with 17 bases between. Germline CDR1 SGDLS, CDR2 YYNGEE. The CDR3 totals 15 residues. The full variable domain, its missing parts supplied by reference TRBV9 and TRBJ1-5, is DSGVTQTPKHLITATGQRVTLRCSPRSGDLSVYWYQQSLDQGLQFLIQYYNGEERAKGNILERFSAQQFPDLHSELNLSSLELGDSALYFCASSAEGTPGQPQHFGDGTRLSIL.